A single sample is the source of the 19 T cell receptor beta chains below, sequenced in a study of blood T cells in healthy people across ages. Primers used in a second PCR of roughly 7 to 12 cycles were a sample-barcoded 5' primer and a J-beta primer mix. TCRdb redid the calling of the 5' RACE reads with MiXCR, one entry per CDR3 protein. The repertoire holds 1,800,000 or so distinct CDR3 sequences, with roughly two fifths as singletons. The specimen was blood. These receptor sequences come from a human donor in good health.

CDR3 in DNA: TGTGCCAGCTCACCCGAGGTAGGGGGATCCAATGAGCAGTTCTTC. This encodes CASSPEVGGSNEQFF. The chain joins TRBV18 to TRBJ2-1; TRBD1 is a possible D gene (6 bases). This CDR3 has 15 residues. Germline V gene data show CDR1 as KGHSH and CDR2 as LQKENI. The germline V and J ends were trimmed by 3 bases and 6 bases, with 15 bases remaining between them.

This clonotype has more than one count but fewer than ten. The V call is TRBV6-5, the J call TRBJ2-3; perhaps D is TRBD1 or TRBD2 (5 bases each). V was pared by 4 bases and J by 2 bases, with 13 bases between. CDR3 size: 15 residues. Looked up from germline, CDR1 is MNHEY and CDR2 is SVGAGI. The CDR3 DNA sequence: TGTGCCAGCAGTTCGGGGCAGATAGCCACAGATACGCAGTATTTT. It specifies CASSSGQIATDTQYF.

As concerns this clonotype: Its ends do not fully match the called genes, so a read error is possible. The chain links TRBV7-9 to TRBJ2-7; 7 bases fit TRBD2. The end of the DNA aligns better with TRBJ2-5, so the J call may be wrong. The CDR3 has 14 residues. Looked up from germline, CDR1 is SEHNR and CDR2 is FQNEAQ (reference sequence). CDR3 nucleotides: TGTGCCAGCAGCCCGGGACTATCACAAGGGACCCAGTACTTC. It specifies CASSPGLSQGTQYF.

This clonotype has just a few counts. This sequence joins TRBV10-3 and TRBJ1-1; TRBD1 is a possible D gene (5 bases). The germline gives CDR1 ENHRY, CDR2 SYGVKD. V was cut by 2 bases and J by 10 bases, with 20 bases left in between. This CDR3 has 15 amino acids. CDR3 DNA: TGTGCCATCAGTGAGCCTAATATCGGGGGGAGTGGAGCTTTCTTT. Its translation: CAISEPNIGGSGAFF.

The CDR3: CSASSGLSSYNEQYF. The CDR3 region has the DNA TGCAGTGCTAGTAGTGGTCTCTCCTCCTACAATGAGCAGTACTTC. The chain carries TRBV20-1 and TRBJ2-1; no clear D. The closer fit of TRBJ2-7 to the DNA end suggests the J call may be wrong. CDR3 length: 15 residues. From germline, CDR1 is DFQATT and CDR2 SNEGSKA (reference sequence).

The chain has TRBV7-9 and TRBJ1-4; the D is unclear. The CDR3 runs 13 residues. Germline V gene sequence: CDR1 SEHNR, CDR2 FQNEAQ (reference sequence). The germline V and J ends were trimmed by 1 base and 15 bases, with 15 bases remaining between them. CDR3 region: CASSLEVGSGVFF. CDR3 bases: TGTGCCAGCAGCTTAGAAGTAGGCAGTGGAGTGTTTTTT.

This sequence joins TRBV2 and TRBJ2-5; D uncertain. CDR3 size: 13 residues. The V gene lost 8 bases and the J gene lost 4 bases, with 14 bases spanning the gap. The V gene's germline CDR1 is SNHLY and CDR2 FYNNEI. The CDR3 nucleotides read TGTGCCAGCGGGGATGTCTACGGAGAGACCCAGTACTTC. This translates into CASGDVYGETQYF. Full variable domain (missing parts from reference TRBV2 and TRBJ2-5): EPEVTQTPSHQVTQMGQEVILRCVPISNHLYFYWYRQILGQKVEFLVSFYNNEISEKSEIFDDQFSVERPDGSNFTLKIRSTKLEDSAMYFCASGDVYGETQYFGPGTRLLVL.

This clonotype has only one observation. The V call is TRBV20-1, the J call TRBJ2-3; 13 bases agree with TRBD2. CDR1 and CDR2 (germline): DFQATT, SNEGSKA (reference sequence). The CDR3 is 17 residues long. Trimming removed 3 bases from V and 0 bases from J; junction bases left unmatched: 6. The CDR3 here is CSASRTSGGVSTDTQYF. The CDR3, as DNA: TGCAGTGCTAGTCGGACTAGCGGGGGAGTAAGCACAGATACGCAGTATTTT.

The gene calls are TRBV4-3 and TRBJ1-2; D is uncertain. Germline CDR1 and CDR2: LGHNA and YSLEER. This CDR3 has 18 amino acids. The V end was cut by 1 base, the J end by 11 bases, with 29 bases between. Here the CDR3 DNA reads TGCGCCAGCAGCCAAGGAGCGGCAGGAGCGCTTAGACCACCGGGGTACACCTTC. It specifies CASSQGAAGALRPPGYTF.

The chain combines TRBV7-2 with TRBJ2-7, with D perhaps TRBD2 (6 bases). The J call may be in error: the DNA end matches TRBJ2-5 better. CDR3 length: 13 amino acids. The germline V gene has CDR1 SGHTA and CDR2 FQGNSA. CDR3 protein: CASSPGVTETQYF. CDR3 coding DNA: TGTGCCAGCAGCCCGGGGGTCACGGAGACCCAGTACTTC.

A few counts support this clonotype. The rearrangement joins TRBV28 to TRBJ2-6; the D gene could be TRBD1 or TRBD2 (6 bases each). The CDR3 runs to 16 residues. CDR1 is MDHEN and CDR2 is SYDVKM in the germline V gene. Trimming removed 2 bases at V and 5 bases at J, with 13 bases between. As DNA, the CDR3 is TGTGCCAGCAGTTTACCCGGGGGCGTCTGGGCCAACGTCCTGACTTTC. Translating gives CASSLPGGVWANVLTF.

This chain joins TRBV9 and TRBJ2-6, with unresolved D. V was trimmed by 3 bases and J by 2 bases, leaving 15 bases between them. The CDR3 has 17 amino acids. Germline V gene sequence: CDR1 SGDLS, CDR2 YYNGEE. In DNA form, the CDR3 reads TGTGCCAGCAGCGGAGTCGGAACAGCCACTGGGGCCAACGTCCTGACTTTC. It is translated as CASSGVGTATGANVLTF.

V is TRBV20-1 and J is TRBJ2-1; maybe TRBD1 (6 bases). The CDR3 totals 15 residues. The ends were cut back, 0 bases at V and 4 bases at J, with 13 bases in the middle. Per the germline V gene, CDR1 is DFQATT and CDR2 is SNEGSKA (reference sequence). The CDR3 nucleotides are TGCAGTGCTAGAGATCAAAGGCAGGGGTACAATGAGCAGTTCTTC. Translation gives CSARDQRQGYNEQFF.

The chain has TRBV5-5 and TRBJ2-2; unclear D gene. V lost 4 bases and J 6 bases, leaving 7 bases between the germline ends. The germline V gene has CDR1 SGHKS and CDR2 YYEKEE (reference sequence). CDR3 size: 12 residues. CDR3 in DNA: TGTGCCAGCAGCCCACCTGCCGGGGAGCTGTTTTTT. Translated: CASSPPAGELFF.

With respect to this clonotype: A much larger clone lies a single base off, so this may be a read error. The gene calls are TRBV24-1 and TRBJ2-3; D is uncertain. Trimming stripped 4 bases from V and 2 bases from J, with 3 bases between. The CDR3 has 12 residues. CDR1 KGHDR and CDR2 SFDVKD come from the germline V gene. This CDR3 is CATSEPTDTQYF. The CDR3 DNA follows: TGTGCCACCAGTGAACCCACAGATACGCAGTATTTT.

DNA for the CDR3: TGTGCCAGCAGTTTTATAGGGTACACTGAAGCTTTCTTT. Its protein is CASSFIGYTEAFF. V and J are TRBV27 and TRBJ1-1, with unresolved D. V lost 3 bases, J lost 3 bases, and 8 bases lay in between. From germline, CDR1 is MNHEY and CDR2 SMNVEV (reference sequence). This CDR3 region has 13 residues.

This clonotype showed up just once. Given a much more abundant clone one base away, this may be a read error. The rearrangement joins TRBV25-1 to TRBJ2-1; tentatively, D is TRBD1 or TRBD2 (5 bases each). The CDR3 is made up of 14 amino acids. Germline V gene lookup returns CDR1 MGHDK and CDR2 SYGVNS. CDR3 bases: TGTGCCAGCAGTGGGGACGGCTCCTACAATAAGCAGTTCTTC. Amino acids: CASSGDGSYNKQFF.

This rearrangement joins TRBV7-2 to TRBJ2-7, with TRBD1 matching 9 bases. CDR1 is SGHTA, CDR2 FQGNSA, per germline. The trim removed 3 bases at V and 6 bases at J, leaving 6 bases unmatched. This CDR3 spans 14 amino acids. The CDR3 DNA reads as TGTGCCAGCAGCTTGGGACAGGGCGACGGCGAGCAGTACTTC. It specifies CASSLGQGDGEQYF. Variable domain in full (rest from reference TRBV7-2 and TRBJ2-7): GAGVSQSPSNKVTEKGKDVELRCDPISGHTALYWYRQSLGQGLEFLIYFQGNSAPDKSGLPSDRFSAERTGGSVSTLTIQRTQQEDSAVYLCASSLGQGDGEQYFGPGTRLTVT.

This clonotype was seen many times. The chain joins TRBV6-2 or TRBV6-3 to TRBJ2-3; D not resolved. V was cut by 6 bases and J by 6 bases, with 10 bases left in between. The CDR3 spans 12 residues. CDR1 is MNHEY and CDR2 is SVGEGT in the germline V gene. This chain's CDR3 is CASSPSQDTQYF. The DNA for the CDR3 is TGTGCCAGCAGCCCCTCCCAGGATACGCAGTATTTT.